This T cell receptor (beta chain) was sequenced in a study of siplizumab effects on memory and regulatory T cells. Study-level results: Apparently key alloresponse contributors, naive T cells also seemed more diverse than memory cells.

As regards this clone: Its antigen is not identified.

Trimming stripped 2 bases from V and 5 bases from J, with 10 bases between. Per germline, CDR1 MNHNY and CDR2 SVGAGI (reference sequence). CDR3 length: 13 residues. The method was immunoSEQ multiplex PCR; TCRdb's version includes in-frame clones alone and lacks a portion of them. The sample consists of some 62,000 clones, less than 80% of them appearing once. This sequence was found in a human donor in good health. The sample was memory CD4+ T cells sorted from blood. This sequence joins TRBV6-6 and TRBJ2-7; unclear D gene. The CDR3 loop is CASSYPKEHEQYF. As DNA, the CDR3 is TGTGCCAGCAGTTACCCGAAAGAACACGAGCAGTACTTC.